This TCR beta chain was identified in a study of T cell responses to AZD1222 COVID-19 vaccine. Whole-study findings and limits: Among spike-specific TCRs, nearly half reportedly target unmutated variant regions. Across spike, vaccine-associated CD4 TCRs were found, dominant at 160-218 and 743-854.

Note on this clone: Its target is unknown.

V shed 4 bases, J shed 5 bases, and the junction held 9 bases outside the gene matches. There are 15 residues in the CDR3. The germline V gene has CDR1 SGHRS and CDR2 YFSETQ. Only in-frame clones appear in the TCRdb table, and some are missing; sequencing was by immunoSEQ multiplex PCR. The sample yields some 130,000 clones, roughly nine tenths seen once. The TCR originated in an adult in good health. The chain joins TRBV5-1 to TRBJ2-1, with TRBD2 identical over 7 bases. Sequencing was performed on peripheral blood, taken on day 0 of AZD1222 vaccination. CDR3: CASSPPSGFHNEQFF. The CDR3, as DNA: TGCGCCAGCAGCCCGCCTAGCGGCTTCCACAATGAGCAGTTCTTC.